This passage covers 11 T cell receptor beta chains from one sample sequenced in a study of T cells in Graves' hyperthyroidism and ophthalmopathy (dated by TCRdb to about 2019). The library was built by means of multiplex PCR. The instrument was an Illumina HiSeq 2000. The TCR beta CDR3 regions were amplified from the RNA transcripts. The first round of RT-PCR for the TCR CDR3 was performed with the HTBI primer set and the Qiagen OneStep RT-PCR kit. TCRdb trimmed the raw reads at Q25, called clones with MiXCR and kept productive beta chains. Rows with a matching CDR3 protein are joined into one entry that keeps the most common DNA and genes. A total of about 620,000 distinct CDR3 sequences appear in this sample, 15% to 20% of them only once. The ten largest account for 3.8% of the sample. What was sequenced was blood. These TCRs come from a woman in her twenties or thirties with Graves' hyperthyroidism.

As to this clonotype: The junction departs from germline at one end; a sequencing error may be responsible. The chain combines TRBV28 with TRBJ2-7; weak D call: TRBD1 (6 bases). CDR3 length: 11 amino acids. The germline CDR1 and CDR2 sequences are MDHEN and SYDVKM. In nucleotides, the CDR3 is TGTGCCAGCAGTCTGGGGGCCGAGCGGTACTTC. It translates to CASSLGAERYF.

This clonotype has only a few counts. This rearrangement joins TRBV6-2 or TRBV6-3 to TRBJ2-1, with 14 bases identical to TRBD2. The CDR3 runs to 18 residues. J lost 8 bases, V lost 5 bases, and 14 bases had no gene match. Germline-derived CDR1 and CDR2 are MNHEY and SVGEGT. The CDR3: CASSPQPGTSGSWYEQFF. Here the CDR3 DNA reads TGTGCCAGCAGTCCACAACCCGGGACTAGCGGGAGTTGGTATGAGCAGTTCTTC.

This clonotype occurred many times. The chain has TRBV24-1 and TRBJ1-5; 9 nucleotides align to TRBD1. The V and J ends lost 5 bases and 0 bases, in that order; junction bases with no gene match: 13. CDR1 is KGHDR and CDR2 is SFDVKD in the germline V gene. This CDR3 spans 19 amino acids. This CDR3 reads CATSAAGLGTGYSNQPQHF. CDR3 coding DNA: TGTGCCACCAGTGCCGCAGGCCTCGGGACAGGGTATAGCAATCAGCCCCAGCATTTT.

This clonotype has a count of ten or more. The chain uses TRBV6-1 and TRBJ1-1, with D tentatively TRBD1 (5 bases). Germline loops: CDR1 MNHNS, CDR2 SASEGT. Trimming stripped 3 bases from V and 5 bases from J, with 10 bases between. The length of the CDR3 is 13 residues. The DNA of the CDR3 is TGTGCCAGCAGTGAGGTAAGGGGTACTGAAGCTTTCTTT. Amino acid sequence: CASSEVRGTEAFF.

This clonotype was seen many times. The chain employs TRBV6-1 and TRBJ2-7; TRBD2 matches at 9 bases. The CDR3 has 15 amino acids. The V gene's germline CDR1 is MNHNS and CDR2 SASEGT. Trimming cost V 4 bases and J 0 bases; bases outside gene matches: 4. This chain's CDR3 is CASSAPGLASYEQYF. The CDR3 DNA follows: TGTGCCAGCAGTGCCCCGGGACTAGCCTCCTACGAGCAGTACTTC.

This clonotype was recorded a few times. The chain couples TRBV2 to TRBJ1-3, with 7 bases fitting TRBD1. The CDR3 sequence is 15 residues long. Germline values: CDR1 SNHLY, CDR2 FYNNEI. J was trimmed by 8 bases and V by 4 bases; bases with no gene match: 11. In DNA form, the CDR3 reads TGTGCCAGCAGTGCCCCACGGATAGGGACAGACACCATATATTTT. Amino acids: CASSAPRIGTDTIYF.

Ten or more counts support this clonotype. V gene TRBV13 combines with J gene TRBJ2-7, with 8 nucleotides matching TRBD1. J gave up 1 base and V 5 bases, and 7 bases lay outside the gene matches. CDR3 length: 15 amino acids. The V gene's germline CDR1 is PRHDT and CDR2 FYEKMQ (reference sequence). CDR3 DNA: TGTGCCAGCAGCCCGCGACAGGGGCAATCCTACGAGCAGTACTTC. Protein: CASSPRQGQSYEQYF.

CDR3 residues: CASSAGLVNQETQYF. The CDR3 coding sequence is TGTGCCAGCAGCGCCGGACTCGTAAACCAAGAGACCCAGTACTTC. The rearrangement uses TRBV5-4 and TRBJ2-5; tentatively, D is TRBD2 (5 bases). V shed 4 bases and J shed 0 bases, with 13 bases lying between them. The CDR3 extends over 15 amino acids. Germline V gene sequence: CDR1 SGHNT, CDR2 YYREEE (reference sequence).

This chain uses TRBV27 with TRBJ2-2, with a tentative D call TRBD1 (6 bases). The length of the CDR3 is 19 residues. The germline gives CDR1 MNHEY, CDR2 SMNVEV (reference sequence). The V and J ends lost 7 bases and 0 bases respectively, with 24 bases between them. Here the CDR3 reads CASTPRGQRSTANTGELFF. The CDR3 coding sequence is TGTGCCAGCACCCCTCGAGGACAGAGAAGCACCGCGAACACCGGGGAGCTGTTTTTT.

The chain couples TRBV19 to TRBJ2-1; D may be TRBD2 (7 bases). Trimming removed 7 bases at V and 7 bases at J, with 14 bases between. CDR3 length: 13 residues. Germline V CDR1 and CDR2: LNHDA, SQIVND (reference sequence). The CDR3 nucleotides read TGTGCCAGTACCCGGGGAGGGGGAAATGAGCAGTTCTTC. Translated: CASTRGGGNEQFF. Supplemented by reference TRBV19 and TRBJ2-1, the full variable domain reads DGGITQSPKYLFRKEGQNVTLSCEQNLNHDAMYWYRQDPGQGLRLIYYSQIVNDFQKGDIAEGYSVSREKKESFPLTVTSAQKNPTAFYLCASTRGGGNEQFFGPGTRLTVL.

The chain is built from TRBV25-1 and TRBJ2-2, with 9 bases fitting TRBD1. The CDR3 has 16 amino acids. Germline lookup yields CDR1 MGHDK and CDR2 SYGVNS. The V segment lost 5 bases and the J segment 1 base; nucleotides outside the gene matches: 5. The CDR3 sequence: CASSNPGQGNTGELFF. The CDR3 DNA is TGTGCCAGCAGTAACCCGGGACAGGGGAACACCGGGGAGCTGTTTTTT.